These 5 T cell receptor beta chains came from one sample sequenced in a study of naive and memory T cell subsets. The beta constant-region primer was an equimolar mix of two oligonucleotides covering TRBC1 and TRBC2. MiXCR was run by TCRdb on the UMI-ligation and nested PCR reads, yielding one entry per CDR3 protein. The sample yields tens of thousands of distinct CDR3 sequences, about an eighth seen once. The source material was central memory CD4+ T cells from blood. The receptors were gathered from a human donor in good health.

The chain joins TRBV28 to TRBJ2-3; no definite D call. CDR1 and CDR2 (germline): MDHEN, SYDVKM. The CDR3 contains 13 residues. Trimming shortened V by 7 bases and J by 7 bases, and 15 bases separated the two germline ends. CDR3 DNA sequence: TGTGCCAGCACCGCCCCTAGTGGGTATACGCAGTATTTT. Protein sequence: CASTAPSGYTQYF.

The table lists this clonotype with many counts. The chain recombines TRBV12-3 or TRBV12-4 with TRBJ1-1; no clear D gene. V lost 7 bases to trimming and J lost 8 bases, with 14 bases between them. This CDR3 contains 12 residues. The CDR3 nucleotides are TGTGCCAGCACCCTGATTAGCCGCGAAGCTTTCTTT. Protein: CASTLISREAFF.

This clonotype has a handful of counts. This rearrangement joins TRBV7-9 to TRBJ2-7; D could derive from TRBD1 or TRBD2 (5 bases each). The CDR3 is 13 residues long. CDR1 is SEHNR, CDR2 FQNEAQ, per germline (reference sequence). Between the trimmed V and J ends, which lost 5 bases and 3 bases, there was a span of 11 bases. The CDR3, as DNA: TGTGCCAGCAGCCCGGGACGGTTCTACGAGCAGTACTTC. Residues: CASSPGRFYEQYF.

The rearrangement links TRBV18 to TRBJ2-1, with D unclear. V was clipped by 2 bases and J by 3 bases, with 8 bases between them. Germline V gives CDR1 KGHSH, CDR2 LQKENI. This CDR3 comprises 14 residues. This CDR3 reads CASSPAPIYNEQFF. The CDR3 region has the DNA TGTGCCAGCTCACCAGCTCCTATCTACAATGAGCAGTTCTTC.

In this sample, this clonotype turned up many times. The CDR3 protein is CSAIDSGTETGELFF. The CDR3 nucleotides read TGCAGTGCGATCGATTCCGGGACAGAAACCGGGGAGCTGTTTTTT. The chain combines TRBV20-1 with TRBJ2-2, with 7 bases identical to TRBD1. J gave up 5 bases and V 6 bases, and 12 bases lay outside the gene matches. The V gene's germline CDR1 is DFQATT and CDR2 SNEGSKA (reference sequence). The CDR3 has 15 amino acids.